The 18 T cell receptor beta chains given below trace back to one sample, sequenced in a study of T-cell reconstitution after alpha-beta-depleted transplantation in children. Using unique molecular identifiers, the investigators prepared the TCRbeta library. In TCRdb, the PCR reads were re-called with MiXCR into one record per CDR3 protein. In the table there are under 250,000 distinct CDR3 sequences, approximately 15% of which are singletons. Sequencing used PBMCs, mostly from graft donor cells, obtained 360 days after TCRalphabeta/CD19-depleted stem cell transplant. These receptors originate from a male patient aged 2 to 10 who had a stem cell transplant for acute lymphoblastic leukemia, so the T cells may come from the graft donor.

The chain couples TRBV12-3 or TRBV12-4 to TRBJ1-3, with a possible D match to TRBD1 (5 bases). Trimming took off 3 bases at V and 0 bases at J, with 9 bases between the two ends. CDR3 length: 15 residues. The CDR3 loop reads CASSLRGNSGNTIYF. CDR3 DNA: TGTGCCAGCAGTTTGCGGGGGAACTCTGGAAACACCATATATTTT.

The rearrangement links TRBV2 to TRBJ2-1, with 11 bases that match TRBD1. Looked up from germline, CDR1 is SNHLY and CDR2 is FYNNEI. Germline trimming cut 6 bases from V and 6 bases from J; bases unmatched to any gene: 4. The CDR3 runs to 14 residues. The CDR3, as DNA: TGTGCCAGCAGAACCGGACAGGGGGCCAATGAGCAGTTCTTC. As protein: CASRTGQGANEQFF.

In this sample, this clonotype turned up a few times. CDR3 loop: CASSQDGGGYNEQFF. CDR3 coding DNA: TGTGCCAGCAGCCAAGACGGGGGGGGATACAATGAGCAGTTCTTC. This sequence joins TRBV14 and TRBJ2-1; 8 bases match TRBD2. Germline lookup yields CDR1 SGHDN and CDR2 FVKESK. J lost 4 bases, V lost 0 bases, and 2 bases had no gene match. The CDR3 is 15 residues long.

V is TRBV7-2 and J is TRBJ1-2, with a possible D match to TRBD1 (5 bases). The CDR3 has 14 residues. Trimming left V 5 bases short and J 4 bases short, with 14 bases between. Germline CDR1 reads SGHTA; CDR2 reads FQGNSA. As DNA, the CDR3 is TGTGCCAGCAGCATACACAGGCGGGGCTATGGCTACACCTTC. It encodes CASSIHRRGYGYTF.

A single count supports this clonotype. Here the CDR3 reads CASSQEPLAGRTGQFF. DNA of the CDR3: TGTGCCAGCAGCCAAGAGCCACTAGCGGGGCGGACAGGGCAGTTCTTC. The chain couples TRBV3-1 to TRBJ2-1; TRBD2 matches 10 bases. After removal of 0 bases from V and 12 bases from J, the junction contained 11 bases not matched to a gene. Germline V gives CDR1 LGHDT, CDR2 YNNKEL (reference sequence). The CDR3 loop spans 16 amino acids.

This clonotype occurred a few times. The chain uses TRBV20-1 and TRBJ1-2, with D perhaps TRBD1 (6 bases). This CDR3 comprises 12 residues. Germline CDR1 is DFQATT and CDR2 is SNEGSKA (reference sequence). V gave up 6 bases and J gave up 4 bases, with 12 bases separating them. The CDR3 DNA follows: TGCAGTGCCCTCCCGGACAGCTATGGCTACACCTTC. Translated: CSALPDSYGYTF.

The chain couples TRBV5-1 to TRBJ1-1, with D uncertain. Trimming cost V 4 bases and J 0 bases, with 13 bases left between them. CDR3 length: 15 residues. Germline V gene sequence: CDR1 SGHRS, CDR2 YFSETQ. The CDR3 is CASSPSDIMNTEAFF. CDR3 nucleotide sequence: TGCGCCAGCAGCCCATCAGACATCATGAACACTGAAGCTTTCTTT.

This clonotype was recorded many times. This chain connects TRBV27 to TRBJ2-1; D perhaps matches TRBD1 (5 bases). The CDR3 covers 15 residues. The V gene's germline CDR1 is MNHEY and CDR2 SMNVEV (reference sequence). The V end was cut by 5 bases, the J end by 0 bases, with 11 bases between. In nucleotides, the CDR3 is TGTGCCAGCAGTCAAGACAGAGGCTCCTACAATGAGCAGTTCTTC. This codes for CASSQDRGSYNEQFF.

The V and J genes are TRBV2 and TRBJ2-7; D gene ambiguous. Trimming pared 7 bases from V and 3 bases from J, leaving 16 bases between. The CDR3 contains 14 residues. Germline CDR1 is SNHLY and CDR2 is FYNNEI. CDR3 sequence (DNA): TGTGCCAGCATCCCCCGGGTCCGCCGCTACGAGCAGTACTTC. Encoded protein: CASIPRVRRYEQYF. Filled out from reference TRBV2 and TRBJ2-7, the complete variable domain reads EPEVTQTPSHQVTQMGQEVILRCVPISNHLYFYWYRQILGQKVEFLVSFYNNEISEKSEIFDDQFSVERPDGSNFTLKIRSTKLEDSAMYFCASIPRVRRYEQYFGPGTRLTVT.

This clonotype has just a few counts. The J gene is TRBJ1-4, the V gene TRBV4-1; D remains ambiguous. CDR3 length: 18 residues. Germline CDR1 is MGHRA and CDR2 is YSYEKL. V shed 0 bases and J shed 6 bases, with 20 bases lying between them. CDR3 DNA sequence: TGCGCCAGCAGCCAAGATCCCCATTATGAGGGTTCGGATGAAAAACTGTTTTTT. As protein: CASSQDPHYEGSDEKLFF.

This clonotype has a handful of counts. The rearrangement links TRBV5-1 to TRBJ1-5; D is possibly TRBD1 (6 bases). The CDR3 runs 17 residues. The V end lost 5 bases, the J end lost 1 base, and 19 bases lay between the germline ends. The germline V gene has CDR1 SGHRS and CDR2 YFSETQ. CDR3 residues: CASSFSSGHLSNQPQHF. In DNA form, the CDR3 reads TGCGCCAGCAGTTTTTCCTCGGGACACTTAAGCAATCAGCCCCAGCATTTT.

V usage is TRBV7-6 and J usage is TRBJ1-2; 10 bases align to TRBD1. Germline V gene data show CDR1 as SGHVS and CDR2 as FNYEAQ. V trimming: 1 base; J trimming: 5 bases; junction bases outside the gene matches: 4. This CDR3 comprises 15 residues. The CDR3 reads CASSLDGTGVYGYTF. The DNA for the CDR3 is TGTGCCAGCAGCTTAGACGGGACAGGGGTGTATGGCTACACCTTC.

This clonotype has more than one count but fewer than ten. The chain uses TRBV5-1 and TRBJ2-5; 9 nucleotides match TRBD1. This CDR3 is built from 19 residues. The V and J ends lost 4 bases and 5 bases, in that order; junction bases with no gene match: 21. From germline, CDR1 is SGHRS and CDR2 YFSETQ. The CDR3 nucleotides read TGCGCCAGCAGCCCCCTTTCGGGAACCGGGACAGGGAGGCGCGAGACCCAGTACTTC. Protein product: CASSPLSGTGTGRRETQYF.

This clonotype was seen a handful of times. This chain links TRBV11-2 with TRBJ2-2, with D perhaps matching TRBD2 (5 bases). This CDR3 is 15 amino acids long. Germline V lookup: CDR1 SGHAT, CDR2 FQNNGV. The V end was cut by 2 bases, the J end by 1 base, with 8 bases between. The CDR3 DNA sequence: TGTGCCAGCAGCTTATATGGAGGGAACACCGGGGAGCTGTTTTTT. Its translation: CASSLYGGNTGELFF.

The gene calls are TRBV29-1 and TRBJ1-1; unclear D gene. V was trimmed by 7 bases and J by 0 bases, leaving 3 bases between them. The CDR3 runs to 10 residues. Germline V gene sequence: CDR1 SQVTM, CDR2 ANQGSEA. DNA for the CDR3: TGCAGCGGAATGAACACTGAAGCTTTCTTT. As protein: CSGMNTEAFF.

This clonotype was found a few times. This chain joins TRBV6-1 and TRBJ1-2; TRBD1 agrees at 7 bases. The CDR3 loop spans 14 amino acids. V trimming: 5 bases; J trimming: 6 bases; junction bases outside the gene matches: 9. Germline V gene data show CDR1 as MNHNS and CDR2 as SASEGT. DNA for the CDR3: TGTGCCAGCAGTCCCCAGGGGGACGCTCATGGCTACACCTTC. The encoded protein is CASSPQGDAHGYTF.

This clonotype was counted ten times or more. The CDR3 nucleotides read TGTGCCAGCAGAACGGACAGGAACACTGAAGCTTTCTTT. It codes for CASRTDRNTEAFF. V usage is TRBV6-2 or TRBV6-3 and J usage is TRBJ1-1; the D gene is possibly TRBD1 (6 bases). Per germline, CDR1 MNHEY and CDR2 SVGEGT. V shed 6 bases and J shed 1 base, with 9 bases lying between them. This CDR3 region has 13 residues.

This clonotype appeared a few times. V and J are TRBV18 and TRBJ2-5; D unresolved. Germline V lookup: CDR1 KGHSH, CDR2 LQKENI. V was shortened by 3 bases and J by 1 base, with 12 bases between the two germline ends. CDR3 size: 15 residues. DNA of the CDR3: TGTGCCAGCTCACCCCTGTCCCGAATCCAAGAGACCCAGTACTTC. It translates to CASSPLSRIQETQYF.